What follows is one T cell receptor (beta chain) and its context. Its specificity is not known. This sample is drawn from a study of T cell repertoires in cytomegalovirus infection. Whole-study context: A matching HLA type, together with CMV infection, was signaled by public TCR beta signatures.

Germline V gene data show CDR1 as SGDLS and CDR2 as YYNGEE. The CDR3 contains 14 residues. V gave up 2 bases and J gave up 6 bases, with 9 bases separating them. One entry per CDR3 protein results from TCRdb running MiXCR on the reads. The table shows roughly 51,000 distinct CDR3 sequences, with around a fifth occurring only once. This sequence was found in a human donor in good health (CMV status not recorded). Some clones in this sample may be carry-over from other donors' samples. The chain uses TRBV9 and TRBJ1-6; D gene ambiguous. Sequencing used CD8+ T cells from cultured PBMCs, obtained from culture after CMV antigen stimulation. The CDR3 coding sequence is TGTGCCAGCAGCGTCACAGCTTCTAATTCACCCCTCCACTTT. Protein product: CASSVTASNSPLHF.